This TCR beta chain was recovered during a study of blood T cells in healthy people across ages. For the study at large: Capture via template switching afforded approximately one barcoded beta molecule per two T cells.

From germline, CDR1 is SGHRS and CDR2 YFSETQ. The CDR3 is 18 residues long. V was clipped by 4 bases and J by 4 bases, with 26 bases between them. Whenever a sample was processed, at least 6 million PBMCs were isolated. Using a J-beta primer mix together with a sample-barcoded 5' primer, a second PCR was run for about 7 to 12 cycles. Researchers report that a template-switch adaptor with 12 random nucleotides tagged each cDNA molecule. MiXCR, applied by TCRdb to the 5' RACE reads, yields one record per CDR3 protein. The table lists 2 million or so distinct CDR3 sequences, 49% of them singletons. Study-level results: Diversity of TCR beta per million T cells declined in a roughly linear way with age.

In its sample, this clonotype was seen a few times. No antigen is known for it. The source of this sequence is a woman in her thirties or forties in good health. The specimen sequenced was blood. This chain links TRBV5-1 with TRBJ2-5; D gene ambiguous. The CDR3 bases are TGCGCCAGCAGCCCCGGGTTGGTTGATCATTACGGAAGAGAGACCCAGTACTTC. Protein sequence: CASSPGLVDHYGRETQYF.